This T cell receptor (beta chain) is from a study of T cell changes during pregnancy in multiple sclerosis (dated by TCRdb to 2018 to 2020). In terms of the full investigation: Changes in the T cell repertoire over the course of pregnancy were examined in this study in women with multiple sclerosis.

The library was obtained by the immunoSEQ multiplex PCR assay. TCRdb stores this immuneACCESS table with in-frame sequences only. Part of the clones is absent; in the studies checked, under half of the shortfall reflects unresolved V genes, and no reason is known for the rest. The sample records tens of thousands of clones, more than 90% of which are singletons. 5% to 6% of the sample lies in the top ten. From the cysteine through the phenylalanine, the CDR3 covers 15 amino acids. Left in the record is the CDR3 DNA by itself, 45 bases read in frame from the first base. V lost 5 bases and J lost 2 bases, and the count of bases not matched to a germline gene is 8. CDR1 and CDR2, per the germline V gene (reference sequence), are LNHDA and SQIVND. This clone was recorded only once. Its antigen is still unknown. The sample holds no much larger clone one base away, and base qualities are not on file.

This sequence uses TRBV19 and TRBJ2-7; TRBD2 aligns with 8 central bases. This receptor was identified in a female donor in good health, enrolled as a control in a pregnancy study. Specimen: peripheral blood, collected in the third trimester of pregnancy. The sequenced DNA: TGTGCCAGTAGTCCCGGGGGGGGCACCCCCTACGAGCAGTACTTC. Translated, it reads CASSPGGGTPYEQYF.